The rows below give T cell receptor beta chains drawn from one sample of a study of control samples from healthy donors and cancer patients. Data came from immunoSEQ multiplex PCR; TCRdb stores just in-frame clones and leaves some out. The repertoire holds tens of thousands of clones, with approximately 90% as singletons. Sequencing was carried out using PBMCs. The receptor set was obtained from a woman aged 40 to 50 with head and neck cancer. Both conserved end residues are part of each CDR3. D genes are given only for firm matches. The size entry is marked missing in some rows and otherwise reads once, few, many or a size class.

>NA|NA|TRBJ1-3|TRBV5-4
TGTGCCAGCAGCTACCGGAGAGGCCCGGGAAACACCATATATTTT
CASSYRRGPGNTIYF
>NA|NA|TRBJ1-6|TRBV10-3
TGTGCCATCAGTAGATTCACAGGGATGAGTAATTCACCCCTCCACTTT
CAISRFTGMSNSPLHF
>TRBD1|NA|TRBJ2-7|TRBV7-9
TGTGCCAGCAGCCAAACAGGGGATCCCTACGAGCAGTACTTC
CASSQTGDPYEQYF
>NA|NA|TRBJ1-1|TRBV7-9
TGTGCCAGCAACTCTCTTCTAAACACTGAAGCTTTCTTT
CASNSLLNTEAFF
>TRBD2|NA|TRBJ2-1|TRBV7-9
TGTGCCAGCAGCAGTTTAGCGGGAGGCGACAACAATGAGCAGTTCTTC
CASSSLAGGDNNEQFF
>NA|NA|TRBJ2-5|TRBV5-1
TGCGCCAGCAGCTTGGGACGGACCCAAGAGACCCAGTACTTC
CASSLGRTQETQYF
>NA|NA|TRBJ1-1|TRBV19
TGTGCCAGTAGTATGAGGGGATCGGGTACTGAAGCTTTCTTT
CASSMRGSGTEAFF
>TRBD1|NA|TRBJ1-5|TRBV2
TGTGCCAGCACCCCCGACAGGGACAATCAGCCCCAGCATTTT
CASTPDRDNQPQHF
>TRBD1|NA|TRBJ1-2|TRBV10-3
TGTGCCATCACCCCGACAGGGAGCTATGGCTACACCTTC
CAITPTGSYGYTF
>NA|NA|TRBJ1-2|TRBV5-1
TGCGCCAGCAGTGGGGATAGCAGCTATGGCTACACCTTC
CASSGDSSYGYTF
>NA|NA|TRBJ1-6|TRBV15
TGTGCCACCAGCAGAGATACAACAGCTTCACCCCTCCACTTT
CATSRDTTASPLHF
>TRBD1|NA|TRBJ1-5|TRBV5-1
TGCGCCAGCAGCCCAACTCCTGGGACAGGGGGCAATCAGCCCCAGCATTTT
CASSPTPGTGGNQPQHF
>NA|NA|TRBJ2-7|TRBV11-2
TGTGCCAGCAGGAGGGCAATCCTTGGGGAGCAGTACTTC
CASRRAILGEQYF
>NA|NA|TRBJ2-7|TRBV6-5
TGTGCCAGCGAAAAGACAGTCTACGAGCAGTACTTC
CASEKTVYEQYF
>NA|NA|TRBJ2-3|TRBV5-1
TGCGCCAGCAGCTTTGGGGGGAGCACAGATACGCAGTATTTT
CASSFGGSTDTQYF
>TRBD2|NA|TRBJ2-1|TRBV27
TGTGCCAGCAGGGGACTAGCGAGGGAGGGCATGGCCTACAATGAGCAGTTCTTC
CASRGLAREGMAYNEQFF
>TRBD1|NA|TRBJ1-3|TRBV5-4
TGTGCCAGCAGACAGACAGGGGCCTCTGGAAACACCATATATTTT
CASRQTGASGNTIYF
>TRBD1|NA|TRBJ1-4|TRBV5-1
TGCGCCAGCAGCCCTCGGACAGGGGGCGGTGAAAAACTGTTTTTT
CASSPRTGGGEKLFF
>NA|NA|TRBJ1-1|TRBV6-1
TGTGCCAGCAGTGAATATGCCCGAGGCACTGAAGCTTTCTTT
CASSEYARGTEAFF
>NA|NA|TRBJ2-1|TRBV11-2
TGTGCCAGCAGCTCCGTGGCGGGCGGGAACAATGAGCAGTTCTTC
CASSSVAGGNNEQFF
>NA|NA|TRBJ1-2|TRBV29-1
TGCAGCGCCCCAGAACAGGCGGAGTATGGCTACACCTTC
CSAPEQAEYGYTF
>NA|NA|TRBJ1-2|TRBV30
TGTGCCTGGATCGGAACGTTAGCTAACTATGGCTACACCTTC
CAWIGTLANYGYTF
>NA|NA|TRBJ2-5|TRBV5-1
TGCGCCAGCAGCCCCGGACACGAAAGTCCGTCAGAGACCCAGTACTTC
CASSPGHESPSETQYF
>NA|NA|TRBJ2-1|TRBV19
TGTGCCAGTAGTAGCAAAGGACAGCACGGGCAGTTCTTC
CASSSKGQHGQFF
>TRBD2|NA|TRBJ2-1|TRBV4-2
TGTGCCAGCACCCGAGAATCAGGACTAGCCCTCAATGAGCAGTTCTTC
CASTRESGLALNEQFF
>TRBD1|NA|TRBJ2-5|TRBV15
TGTGCCACCAGCAGGGGACAGGGGGTACGGGAGACCCAGTACTTC
CATSRGQGVRETQYF
>TRBD1|NA|TRBJ1-3|TRBV25-1
TGTGCCAGCAGGGCCCATGGGTCGACAGGGAGTGGAAACACCATATATTTT
CASRAHGSTGSGNTIYF
>TRBD2|NA|TRBJ2-5|TRBV30
TGTGCCTGGAGTCCCTCTAGCGGACAAGAGACCCAGTACTTC
CAWSPSSGQETQYF
>NA|NA|TRBJ1-4|TRBV6-5
TGTGCCAGCAGGGGCGGGGCGCTTAATGAAAAACTGTTTTTT
CASRGGALNEKLFF
>NA|NA|TRBJ1-1|TRBV7-3
TGTGCCAGCAGCTTAGGACCGTCGAACACTGAAGCTTTCTTT
CASSLGPSNTEAFF
>NA|NA|TRBJ2-4|TRBV21-1
TGTGCCAGCAGCCTACAGGGGGACCGAAACATTCAGTACTTC
CASSLQGDRNIQYF
>NA|NA|TRBJ2-2|TRBV5-1
TGCGCCAGCGCCCGGAAGGGGGGAGACACCGGGGAGCTGTTTTTT
CASARKGGDTGELFF
>NA|few|TRBJ1-3|TRBV3-1/TRBV3-2
TGTGCCAGCAGCCAATTCGGCAGGTTCTCTGGAAACACCATATATTTT
CASSQFGRFSGNTIYF
>TRBD1|NA|TRBJ1-1|TRBV6-5
TGTGCCAGCAGTTCAGACAGGGCGGTGGTTCCTGAAGCTTTCTTT
CASSSDRAVVPEAFF
>TRBD2|NA|TRBJ2-3|TRBV5-1
TGCGCCAGCAGCTCCCCGGGACTAGCGGGGGATACGCAGTATTTT
CASSSPGLAGDTQYF
>TRBD2|NA|TRBJ2-7|TRBV15
TGTGCCACCAGCGCCCCGACTAGCCTAGGGGAGCAGTACTTC
CATSAPTSLGEQYF
>NA|NA|TRBJ1-6|TRBV27
TGTGCCAGCACCGTAGCAGGCGGCGGGATGTCACCCCTCCACTTT
CASTVAGGGMSPLHF
>NA|NA|TRBJ2-1|TRBV5-4
TGTGCCAGCAGCTGGCTTGGGGGCGATGAGCAGTTCTTC
CASSWLGGDEQFF
>NA|NA|TRBJ1-2|TRBV11-2
TGTGCCAGCAGCTTCGGGGGTACCTATGGCTACACCTTC
CASSFGGTYGYTF
>NA|once|TRBJ1-4|TRBV12-5
TGTGCTAGTGGTTTTACAGAAAATGAAAAACTGTTTTTT
CASGFTENEKLFF
>TRBD1|NA|TRBJ2-6|TRBV6-4
TGTGCCAGCAGTGGGACAGGGGGCTCTGGGGCCGACGTCCTGACTTTC
CASSGTGGSGADVLTF
>NA|NA|TRBJ2-7|TRBV27
TGTGCCAGCAGTTTATTTTGGACAGACAACTACGAGCAGTACTTC
CASSLFWTDNYEQYF
>TRBD2|medium-sized|TRBJ2-1|TRBV6-4
TGTGCCAGCAGTGACACGCGGGGGGGCCACAATGAGCAGTTCTTC
CASSDTRGGHNEQFF
>NA|NA|TRBJ2-7|TRBV30
TGTGCTCTTCGGAAGAGCTCCTACGAGCAGTACTTC
CALRKSSYEQYF
>NA|NA|TRBJ2-5|TRBV7-8
TGTGCCAGCAGCCCCCTTGATGGGAAAGAGACCCAGTACTTC
CASSPLDGKETQYF
>NA|NA|TRBJ2-5|TRBV27
TGTGCCAGCAGTTTGGATCCTAACGGGGAGACCCAGTACTTC
CASSLDPNGETQYF
>NA|NA|TRBJ2-1|TRBV3-1/TRBV3-2
TGTGCCAGCAGCCACAGGTCCTACAATGAGCAGTTCTTC
CASSHRSYNEQFF
>NA|NA|TRBJ1-1|TRBV30
TGTGCCTGGAGATACGGGACGAGGGGCACTGAAGCTTTCTTT
CAWRYGTRGTEAFF